The text below deals with one T cell receptor beta chain. Patients from Seattle were sampled longitudinally, starting during active infection. The method was immunoSEQ multiplex PCR; TCRdb's version includes in-frame clones alone and lacks a portion of them. The data show tens of thousands of clones, around 92% seen once. The data stem from a study of blood T cell repertoires in COVID-19. Whole-study context: From the United States, Italy and Spain came samples of acute and convalescent COVID-19. T cells, B-cell-depleted T cells, or PBMCs provided the cDNA or gDNA that served as material.

In germline, CDR1 is SGHTA, CDR2 FQGNSA. This CDR3 region has 15 residues. Unmatched junction bases numbered 9, after V lost 2 bases and J lost 6 bases. This clonotype originated in a man between 50 and 59 years old with COVID-19, enrolled during active disease. Material for sequencing was peripheral blood. V and J are TRBV7-2 and TRBJ2-7; 8 positions agree with TRBD2. The CDR3 spells CASSLSGTRLPEQYF. CDR3 DNA: TGTGCCAGCAGCTTATCCGGGACTAGGTTACCCGAGCAGTACTTC.